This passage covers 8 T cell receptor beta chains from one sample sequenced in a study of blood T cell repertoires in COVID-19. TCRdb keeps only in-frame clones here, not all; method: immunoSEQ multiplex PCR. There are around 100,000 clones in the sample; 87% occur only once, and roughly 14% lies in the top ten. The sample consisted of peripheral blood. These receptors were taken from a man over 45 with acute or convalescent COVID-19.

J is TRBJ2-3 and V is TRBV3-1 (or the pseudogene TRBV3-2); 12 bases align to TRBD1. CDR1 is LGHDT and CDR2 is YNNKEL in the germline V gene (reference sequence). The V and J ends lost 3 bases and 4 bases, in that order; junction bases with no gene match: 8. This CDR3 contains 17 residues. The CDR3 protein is CASSQGQGAGEADTQYF. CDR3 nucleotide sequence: TGTGCCAGCAGCCAGGGACAGGGGGCAGGGGAAGCAGATACGCAGTATTTT.

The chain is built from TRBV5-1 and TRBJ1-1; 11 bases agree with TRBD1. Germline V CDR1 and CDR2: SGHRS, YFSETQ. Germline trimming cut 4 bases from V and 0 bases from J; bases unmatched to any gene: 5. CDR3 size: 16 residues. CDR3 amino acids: CASSRDRGLVNTEAFF. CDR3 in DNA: TGCGCCAGCAGCCGGGACAGGGGGTTGGTGAACACTGAAGCTTTCTTT.

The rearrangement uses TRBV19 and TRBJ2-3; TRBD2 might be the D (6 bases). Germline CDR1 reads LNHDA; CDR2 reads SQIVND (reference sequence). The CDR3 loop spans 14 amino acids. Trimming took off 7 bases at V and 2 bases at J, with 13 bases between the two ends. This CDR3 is CASTRAGFTDTQYF. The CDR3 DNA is TGTGCCAGTACCCGGGCGGGATTCACAGATACGCAGTATTTT.

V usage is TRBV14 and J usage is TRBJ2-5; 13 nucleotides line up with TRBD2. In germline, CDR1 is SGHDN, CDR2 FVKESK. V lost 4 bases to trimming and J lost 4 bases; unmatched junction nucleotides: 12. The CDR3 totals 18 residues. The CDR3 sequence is CASSRPGLAGKLGETQYF. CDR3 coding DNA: TGTGCCAGCAGCCGACCGGGACTAGCGGGAAAGCTCGGAGAGACCCAGTACTTC.

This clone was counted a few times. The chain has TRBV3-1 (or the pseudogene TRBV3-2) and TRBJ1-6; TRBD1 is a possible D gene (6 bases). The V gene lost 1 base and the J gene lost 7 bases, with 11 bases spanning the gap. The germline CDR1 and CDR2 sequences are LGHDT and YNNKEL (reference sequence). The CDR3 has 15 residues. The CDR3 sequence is CASSQVTGINSPLHF. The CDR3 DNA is TGTGCCAGCAGCCAAGTGACAGGAATAAATTCACCCCTCCACTTT.

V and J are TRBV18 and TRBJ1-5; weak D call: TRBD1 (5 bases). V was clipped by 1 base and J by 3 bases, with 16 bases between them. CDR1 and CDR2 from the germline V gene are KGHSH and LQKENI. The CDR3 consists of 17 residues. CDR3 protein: CASSPLRLPGHNQPQHF. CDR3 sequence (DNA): TGTGCCAGCTCACCACTCAGGTTACCAGGACACAATCAGCCCCAGCATTTT. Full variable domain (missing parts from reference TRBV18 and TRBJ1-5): NAGVMQNPRHLVRRRGQEARLRCSPMKGHSHVYWYRQLPEEGLKFMVYLQKENIIDESGMPKERFSAEFPKEGPSILRIQQVVRGDSAAYFCASSPLRLPGHNQPQHFGDGTRLSIL.

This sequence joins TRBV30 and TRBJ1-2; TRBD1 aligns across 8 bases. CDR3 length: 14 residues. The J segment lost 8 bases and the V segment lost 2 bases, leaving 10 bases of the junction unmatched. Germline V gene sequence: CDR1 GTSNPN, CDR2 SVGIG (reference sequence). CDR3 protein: CAWSRWTGLMGYTF. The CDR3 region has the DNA TGTGCCTGGAGTCGCTGGACAGGGCTGATGGGCTACACCTTC.

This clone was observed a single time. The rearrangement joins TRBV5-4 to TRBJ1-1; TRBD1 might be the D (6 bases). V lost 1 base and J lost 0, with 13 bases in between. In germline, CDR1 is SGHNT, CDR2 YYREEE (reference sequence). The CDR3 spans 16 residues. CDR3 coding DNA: TGTGCCAGCAGCTTGCCGGGACAATTCATGAACACTGAAGCTTTCTTT. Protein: CASSLPGQFMNTEAFF.